A selection of T cell receptor beta chains follows, all from one sample in a study of shared clonotypes between healthy human individuals. Here immunoSEQ multiplex PCR was the method, and the copy in TCRdb shows in-frame clones only, minus some. The sample contains around 510,000 clones, 95% to 96% of which appear only once. The source material was naive CD4+ T cells sorted from blood. These TCRs come from a woman aged 25 to 39 in good health. The CDR3 runs from the conserved cysteine through the conserved F or W. A D gene is named only where the DNA matches it firmly. Some rows have no size entry. The others give once, few or many, or a class for an expanded clone.

D gene	clone size	V gene	J gene	CDR3 protein	CDR3 DNA
TRBD1	-	TRBV7-2	TRBJ2-1	CASSLDWTGTIRLNEQFF	TGTGCCAGCAGCTTAGATTGGACAGGGACGATCAGGTTGAATGAGCAGTTCTTC
TRBD2	-	TRBV28	TRBJ2-1	CASRSIFKRERYNEQFF	TGTGCCAGCAGATCCATTTTCAAGCGGGAGCGCTACAATGAGCAGTTCTTC
-	-	TRBV9	TRBJ2-7	CASSVGAGRDYEQYF	TGTGCCAGCAGCGTGGGCGCCGGACGGGACTACGAGCAGTACTTC
-	-	TRBV4-2	TRBJ2-7	CASTPFEGKSVDEQYF	TGTGCCAGCACCCCTTTCGAGGGGAAGTCGGTGGACGAGCAGTACTTC
-	-	TRBV6-7	TRBJ2-5	CASSYSRRQETQYF	TGTGCCAGCAGTTACTCGCGGCGACAAGAGACCCAGTACTTC
-	-	TRBV6-1	TRBJ2-5	CASRDAGRETQYF	TGTGCCAGCAGGGATGCGGGAAGAGAGACCCAGTACTTC
TRBD2	-	TRBV7-9	TRBJ2-7	CASSSAGVGEQYF	TGTGCCAGTTCCTCGGCGGGAGTCGGCGAGCAGTACTTC
-	few	TRBV6-4	TRBJ1-5	CASSGYPNQPQHF	TGTGCCAGCAGCGGTTACCCCAATCAGCCCCAGCATTTT
-	-	TRBV19	TRBJ1-5	CASSIGGIGGQPQHF	TGTGCCAGTAGTATAGGAGGGATAGGCGGTCAGCCCCAGCATTTT
-	-	TRBV7-9	TRBJ2-5	CASSLGSGRHETQYF	TGTGCCAGCAGCTTAGGCTCAGGGAGGCATGAGACCCAGTACTTC
TRBD1	-	TRBV11-3	TRBJ2-2	CASSLGQGDTGELFF	TGTGCCAGCAGCTTAGGACAGGGGGACACCGGGGAGCTGTTTTTT
-	-	TRBV5-4	TRBJ1-2	CASSLRNSYGYTF	TGTGCCAGCAGCTTAAGAAACAGCTATGGCTACACCTTC
TRBD2	-	TRBV11-1	TRBJ2-1	CASSGTSGSYNEQFF	TGTGCCAGCAGCGGGACTAGCGGCTCCTACAATGAGCAGTTCTTC
TRBD2	-	TRBV7-3	TRBJ2-3	CASSLGASGSTDTQYF	TGTGCCAGCAGCCTGGGGGCTAGCGGGAGCACAGATACGCAGTATTTT
-	-	TRBV20-1	TRBJ2-7	CSARGPGEQYF	TGCAGTGCTAGGGGGCCTGGGGAGCAGTACTTC
-	-	TRBV5-1	TRBJ1-1	CASRTGTGNTEAFF	TGCGCCAGCAGGACCGGGACTGGAAACACTGAAGCTTTCTTT
-	-	TRBV6-1	TRBJ1-2	CASTMTDPYGYTF	TGTGCCAGCACGATGACTGACCCGTATGGCTACACCTTC
TRBD2	once	TRBV2	TRBJ2-5	CAEQRGAGGETQYF	TGTGCCGAGCAAAGGGGAGCGGGAGGGGAGACCCAGTACTTC
-	-	TRBV6-6	TRBJ2-7	CASSYSGQGRNEQYF	TGTGCCAGCAGTTACTCTGGCCAGGGTAGGAACGAGCAGTACTTC
TRBD2	once	TRBV10-3	TRBJ2-7	CAISDVSSGGSYEQYF	TGTGCCATCAGTGATGTTTCATCGGGGGGCTCCTACGAGCAGTACTTC
TRBD1	-	TRBV27	TRBJ2-7	CASSLSGTDLQYF	TGTGCCAGCAGTTTATCAGGGACAGACCTGCAGTACTTC
-	-	TRBV18	TRBJ2-2	CASSPLDTGELFF	TGTGCCAGCTCACCATTGGACACCGGGGAGCTGTTTTTT
TRBD2	-	TRBV27	TRBJ2-1	CASRKAGVSDEQFF	TGTGCCAGCAGAAAAGCGGGAGTTTCGGATGAGCAGTTCTTC
-	once	TRBV7-2	TRBJ2-2	CASSLFVDTGELFF	TGTGCCAGCAGCTTGTTCGTAGACACCGGGGAGCTGTTTTTT
-	-	TRBV28	TRBJ2-1	CASTTQARYNEQFF	TGTGCCAGCACCACCCAAGCCCGTTACAATGAGCAGTTCTTC
TRBD1	once	TRBV27	TRBJ1-2	CASSPQGNYGYTF	TGTGCCAGCAGCCCACAGGGGAACTATGGCTACACCTTC
TRBD1	-	TRBV4-2	TRBJ1-2	CASSGTGPANYGYTF	TGTGCCAGCTCCGGGACAGGGCCAGCTAACTATGGCTACACCTTC
-	-	TRBV30	TRBJ2-2	CAWRQGRWELFF	TGTGCCTGGAGGCAGGGCCGTTGGGAGCTGTTTTTT
TRBD2	-	TRBV5-1	TRBJ2-7	CASSPRGGSEQYF	TGCGCCAGCAGCCCCCGGGGGGGGTCTGAGCAGTACTTC
TRBD2	-	TRBV5-6	TRBJ2-7	CASSPRGLARFRPEQYF	TGTGCCAGCAGCCCTAGAGGACTAGCGAGGTTTCGCCCCGAGCAGTACTTC
-	once	TRBV28	TRBJ1-1	CASSLLLSGGDDTEAFF	TGTGCCAGCAGTTTACTCTTGTCTGGGGGGGACGACACTGAAGCTTTCTTT